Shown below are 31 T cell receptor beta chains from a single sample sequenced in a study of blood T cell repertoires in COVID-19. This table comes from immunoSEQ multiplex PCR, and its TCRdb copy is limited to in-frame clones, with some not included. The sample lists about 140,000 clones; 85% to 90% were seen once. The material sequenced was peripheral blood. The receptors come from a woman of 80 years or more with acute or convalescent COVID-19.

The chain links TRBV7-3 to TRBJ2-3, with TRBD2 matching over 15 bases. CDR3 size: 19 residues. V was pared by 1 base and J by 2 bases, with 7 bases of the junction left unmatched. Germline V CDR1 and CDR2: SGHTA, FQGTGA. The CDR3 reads CASSLMGTSGGIITDTQYF. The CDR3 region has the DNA TGTGCCAGCAGCTTAATGGGGACTAGCGGGGGGATTATCACAGATACGCAGTATTTT.

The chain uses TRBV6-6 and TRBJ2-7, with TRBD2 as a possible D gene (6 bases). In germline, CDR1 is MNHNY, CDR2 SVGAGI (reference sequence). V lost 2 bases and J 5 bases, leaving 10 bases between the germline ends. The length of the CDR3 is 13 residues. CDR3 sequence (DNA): TGTGCCAGCAGTTACGGAGGGGCCCACGAGCAGTACTTC. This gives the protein CASSYGGAHEQYF.

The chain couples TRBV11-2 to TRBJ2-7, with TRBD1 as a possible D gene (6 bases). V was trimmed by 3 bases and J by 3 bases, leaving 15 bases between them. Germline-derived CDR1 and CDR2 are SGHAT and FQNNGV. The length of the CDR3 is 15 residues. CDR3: CASSFAVTGGYEQYF. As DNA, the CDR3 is TGTGCCAGCAGCTTCGCCGTGACAGGAGGCTACGAGCAGTACTTC.

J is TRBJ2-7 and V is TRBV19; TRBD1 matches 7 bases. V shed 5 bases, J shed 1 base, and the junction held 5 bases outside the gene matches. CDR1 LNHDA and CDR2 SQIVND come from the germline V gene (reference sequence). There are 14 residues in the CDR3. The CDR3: CASSARQGSYEQYF. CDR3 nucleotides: TGTGCCAGTAGTGCTCGACAGGGTTCCTACGAGCAGTACTTC.

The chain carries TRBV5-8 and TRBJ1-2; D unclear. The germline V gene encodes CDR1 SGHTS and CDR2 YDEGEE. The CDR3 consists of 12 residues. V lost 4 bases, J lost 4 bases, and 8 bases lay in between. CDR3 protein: CASSEAAYGYTF. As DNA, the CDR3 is TGTGCCAGCAGCGAGGCAGCCTATGGCTACACCTTC.

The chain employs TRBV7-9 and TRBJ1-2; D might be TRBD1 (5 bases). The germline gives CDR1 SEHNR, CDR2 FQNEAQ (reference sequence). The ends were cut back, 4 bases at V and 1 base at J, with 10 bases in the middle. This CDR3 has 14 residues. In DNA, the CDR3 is TGTGCCAGCAGCTCGGACAAGCTTAACTATGGCTACACCTTC. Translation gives CASSSDKLNYGYTF.

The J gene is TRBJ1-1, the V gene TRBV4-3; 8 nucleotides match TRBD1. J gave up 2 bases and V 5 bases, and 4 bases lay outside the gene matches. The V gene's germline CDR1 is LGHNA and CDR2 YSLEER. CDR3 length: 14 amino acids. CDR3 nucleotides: TGCGCCAGCAGCAGGGACAGGTTCAACACTGAAGCTTTCTTT. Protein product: CASSRDRFNTEAFF.

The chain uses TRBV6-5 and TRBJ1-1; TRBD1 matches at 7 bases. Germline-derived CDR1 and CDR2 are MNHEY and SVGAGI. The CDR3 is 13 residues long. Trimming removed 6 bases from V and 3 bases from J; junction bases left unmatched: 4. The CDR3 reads CASRRQGDTEAFF. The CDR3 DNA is TGTGCCAGCAGAAGACAGGGAGACACTGAAGCTTTCTTT.

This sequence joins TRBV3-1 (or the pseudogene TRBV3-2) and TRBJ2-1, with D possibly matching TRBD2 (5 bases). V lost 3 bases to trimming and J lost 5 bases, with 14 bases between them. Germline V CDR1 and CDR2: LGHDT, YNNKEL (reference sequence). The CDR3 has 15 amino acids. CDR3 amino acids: CASSHDYLKDNEQFF. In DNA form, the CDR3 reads TGTGCCAGCAGCCACGACTATTTAAAGGACAATGAGCAGTTCTTC.

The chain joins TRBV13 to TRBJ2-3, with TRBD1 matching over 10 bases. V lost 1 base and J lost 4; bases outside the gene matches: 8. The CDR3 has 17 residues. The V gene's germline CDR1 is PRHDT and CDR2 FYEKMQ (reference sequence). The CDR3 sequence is CASSLVTGTGESDTQYF. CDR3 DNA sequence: TGTGCCAGCAGCTTAGTAACCGGGACAGGGGAATCAGATACGCAGTATTTT.

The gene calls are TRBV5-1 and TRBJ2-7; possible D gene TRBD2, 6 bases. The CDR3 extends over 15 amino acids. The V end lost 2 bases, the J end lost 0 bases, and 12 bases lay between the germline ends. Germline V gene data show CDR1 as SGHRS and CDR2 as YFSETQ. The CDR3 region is CASSFGASDSYEQYF. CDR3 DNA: TGCGCCAGCAGCTTTGGGGCTAGCGACTCCTACGAGCAGTACTTC. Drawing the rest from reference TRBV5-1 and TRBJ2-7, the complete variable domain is KAGVTQTPRYLIKTRGQQVTLSCSPISGHRSVSWYQQTPGQGLQFLFEYFSETQRNKGNFPGRFSGRQFSNSRSEMNVSTLELGDSALYLCASSFGASDSYEQYFGPGTRLTVT.

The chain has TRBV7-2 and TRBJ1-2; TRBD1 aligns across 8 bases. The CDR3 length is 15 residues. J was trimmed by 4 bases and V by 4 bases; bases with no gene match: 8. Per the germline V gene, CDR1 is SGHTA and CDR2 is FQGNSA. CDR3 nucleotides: TGTGCCAGCAGCTGGGATCGACAGGGGACCTATGGCTACACCTTC. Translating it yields CASSWDRQGTYGYTF.

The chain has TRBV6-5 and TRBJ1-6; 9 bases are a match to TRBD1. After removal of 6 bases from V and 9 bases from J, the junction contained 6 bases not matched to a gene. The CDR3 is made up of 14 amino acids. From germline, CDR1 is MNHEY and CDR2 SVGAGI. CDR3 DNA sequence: TGTGCCAGCAGCCAAAGGACAGGGGTTTCACCCCTCCACTTT. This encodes CASSQRTGVSPLHF.

This CDR3 is CASSWDSSYNEQFF. DNA of the CDR3: TGTGCCAGCAGCTGGGACAGCTCCTACAATGAGCAGTTCTTC. This chain joins TRBV5-4 and TRBJ2-1; the match to TRBD1 covers 7 bases. The CDR3 has 14 residues. Germline V gene lookup returns CDR1 SGHNT and CDR2 YYREEE (reference sequence). V was pared by 3 bases and J by 0 bases, with 0 bases of the junction left unmatched.

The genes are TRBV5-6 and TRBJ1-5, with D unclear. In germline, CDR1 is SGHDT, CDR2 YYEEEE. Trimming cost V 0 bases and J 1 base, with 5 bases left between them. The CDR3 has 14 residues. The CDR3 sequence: CASSLGASNQPQHF. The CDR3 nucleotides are TGTGCCAGCAGCTTGGGGGCCAGCAATCAGCCCCAGCATTTT.

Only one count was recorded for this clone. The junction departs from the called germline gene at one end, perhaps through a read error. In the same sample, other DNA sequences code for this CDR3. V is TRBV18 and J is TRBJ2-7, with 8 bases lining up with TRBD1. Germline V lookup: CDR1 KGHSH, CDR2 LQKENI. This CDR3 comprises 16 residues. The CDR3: CASSPPDRDRSYEQYF. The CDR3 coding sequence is TGTGCCAGCTCACCACCGGACAGGGACCGGTCCTACGAACAGTACTTC.

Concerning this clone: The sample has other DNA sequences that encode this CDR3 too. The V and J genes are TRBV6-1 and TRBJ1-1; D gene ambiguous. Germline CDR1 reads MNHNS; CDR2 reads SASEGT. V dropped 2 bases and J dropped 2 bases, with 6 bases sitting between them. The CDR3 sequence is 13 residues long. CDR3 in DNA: TGTGCCAGCAGTGAAACGGGAAACACTGAAGCTTTCTTT. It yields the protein CASSETGNTEAFF.

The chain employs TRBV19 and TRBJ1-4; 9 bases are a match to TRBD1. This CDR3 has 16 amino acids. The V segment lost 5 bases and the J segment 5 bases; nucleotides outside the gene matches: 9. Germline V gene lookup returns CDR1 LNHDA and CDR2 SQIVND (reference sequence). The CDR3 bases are TGTGCCAGTAGTCGGGGACAGGGCGAGAAAAATGAAAAACTGTTTTTT. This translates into CASSRGQGEKNEKLFF.

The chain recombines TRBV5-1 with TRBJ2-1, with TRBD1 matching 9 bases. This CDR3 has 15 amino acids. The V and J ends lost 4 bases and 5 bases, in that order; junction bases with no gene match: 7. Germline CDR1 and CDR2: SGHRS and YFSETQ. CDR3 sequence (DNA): TGCGCCAGCAGCCACGCGCGGACAGGGGACAATGAGCAGTTCTTC. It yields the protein CASSHARTGDNEQFF.

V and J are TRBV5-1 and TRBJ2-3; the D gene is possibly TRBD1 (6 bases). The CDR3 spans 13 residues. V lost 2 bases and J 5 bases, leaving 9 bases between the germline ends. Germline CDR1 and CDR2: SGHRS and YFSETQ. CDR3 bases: TGCGCCAGCAGCTTTGAGGGGGAAGATACGCAGTATTTT. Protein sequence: CASSFEGEDTQYF.

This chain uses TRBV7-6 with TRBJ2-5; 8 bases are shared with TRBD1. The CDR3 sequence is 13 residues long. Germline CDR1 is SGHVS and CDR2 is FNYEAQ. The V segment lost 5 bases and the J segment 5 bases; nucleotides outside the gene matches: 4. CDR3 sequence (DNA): TGTGCCAGCAGCGAGCACAGGGGGGAGACCCAGTACTTC. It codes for CASSEHRGETQYF.

The CDR3 loop reads CASRGGGQGSFLGYTF. CDR3 coding DNA: TGTGCCAGTAGAGGAGGTGGACAGGGGAGTTTTTTGGGCTACACCTTC. The gene calls are TRBV19 and TRBJ1-2, with 9 nucleotides matching TRBD1. Germline V gene sequence: CDR1 LNHDA, CDR2 SQIVND (reference sequence). The CDR3 runs 16 residues. After removal of 6 bases from V and 8 bases from J, the junction contained 16 bases not matched to a gene.

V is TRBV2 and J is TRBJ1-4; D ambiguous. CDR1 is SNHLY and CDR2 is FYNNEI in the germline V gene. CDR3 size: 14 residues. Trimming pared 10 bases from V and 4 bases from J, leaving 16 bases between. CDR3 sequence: CATSDGRFNEKLFF. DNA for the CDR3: TGTGCCACCTCCGACGGCAGGTTTAATGAAAAACTGTTTTTT.

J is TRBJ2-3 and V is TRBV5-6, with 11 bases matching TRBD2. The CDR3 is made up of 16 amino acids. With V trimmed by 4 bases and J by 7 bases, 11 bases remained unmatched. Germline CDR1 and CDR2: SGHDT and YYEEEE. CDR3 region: CASSHLLAGGGNTQYF. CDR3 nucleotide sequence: TGTGCCAGCAGCCACCTCTTAGCGGGGGGGGGAAATACGCAGTATTTT.

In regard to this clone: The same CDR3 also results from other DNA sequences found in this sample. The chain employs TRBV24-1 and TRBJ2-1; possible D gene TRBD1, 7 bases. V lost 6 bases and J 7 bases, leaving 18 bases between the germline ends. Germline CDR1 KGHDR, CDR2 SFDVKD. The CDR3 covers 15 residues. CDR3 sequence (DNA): TGTGCCACCAGTTTTCTCCAGGGGGGAGAAAATGAGCAGTTCTTC. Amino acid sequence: CATSFLQGGENEQFF.

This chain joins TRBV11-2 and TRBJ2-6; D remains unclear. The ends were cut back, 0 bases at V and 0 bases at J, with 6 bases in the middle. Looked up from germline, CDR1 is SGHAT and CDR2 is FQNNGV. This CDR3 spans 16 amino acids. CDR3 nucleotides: TGTGCCAGCAGCTTAGAGACTTACTCTGGGGCCAACGTCCTGACTTTC. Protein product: CASSLETYSGANVLTF.

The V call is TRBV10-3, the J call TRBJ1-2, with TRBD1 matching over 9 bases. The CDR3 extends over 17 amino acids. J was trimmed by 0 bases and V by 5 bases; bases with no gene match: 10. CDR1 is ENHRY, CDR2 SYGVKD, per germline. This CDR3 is CAISPWTGDASNYGYTF. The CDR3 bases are TGTGCCATCAGTCCCTGGACAGGGGATGCCTCTAACTATGGCTACACCTTC.

The CDR3 loop is CASSYDRAPDYQPQHF. CDR3 in DNA: TGTGCCAGCAGTTACGACAGGGCCCCAGACTATCAGCCCCAGCATTTT. The V call is TRBV6-6, the J call TRBJ1-5; 7 nucleotides align to TRBD1. The ends lost 2 bases at V and 5 bases at J; junction bases unmatched: 9. This CDR3 is 16 amino acids long. CDR1 and CDR2 (germline): MNHNY, SVGAGI (reference sequence).

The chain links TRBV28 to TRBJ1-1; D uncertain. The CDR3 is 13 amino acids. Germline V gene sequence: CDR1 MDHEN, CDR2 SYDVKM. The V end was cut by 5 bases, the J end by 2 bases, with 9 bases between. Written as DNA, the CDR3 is TGTGCCAGCAGTCTGAACTTAAACACTGAAGCTTTCTTT. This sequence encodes CASSLNLNTEAFF.

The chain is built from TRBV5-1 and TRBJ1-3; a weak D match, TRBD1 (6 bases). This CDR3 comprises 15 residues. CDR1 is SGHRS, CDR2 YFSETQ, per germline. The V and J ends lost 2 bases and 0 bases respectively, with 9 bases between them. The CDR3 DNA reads TGCGCCAGCAGCTTCGGACAGATCTCTGGAAACACCATATATTTT. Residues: CASSFGQISGNTIYF.

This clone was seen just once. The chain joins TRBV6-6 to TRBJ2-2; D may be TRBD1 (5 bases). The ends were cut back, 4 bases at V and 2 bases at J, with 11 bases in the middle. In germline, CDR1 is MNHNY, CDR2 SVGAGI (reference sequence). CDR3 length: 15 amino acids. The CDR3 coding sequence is TGTGCCAGCAGTTTTGGCAGGGATAACACCGGGGAGCTGTTTTTT. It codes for CASSFGRDNTGELFF.